These 9 T cell receptor beta chains originate from one sample sequenced in a study of blood T cell repertoires in COVID-19. The table came from immunoSEQ multiplex PCR; TCRdb's copy has only in-frame clones and leaves some out. The table includes some 28,000 clones, roughly 79% detected once. The specimen was peripheral blood. The receptor source for this set is a man in his 70s with acute or convalescent COVID-19.

The chain joins TRBV28 to TRBJ1-3; D is uncertain. The V end lost 7 bases, the J end lost 0 bases, and 13 bases lay between the germline ends. Germline V gene sequence: CDR1 MDHEN, CDR2 SYDVKM. The length of the CDR3 is 15 residues. CDR3 sequence: CASTAPGSSGNTIYF. The CDR3 coding sequence is TGTGCCAGCACTGCCCCCGGGTCCTCTGGAAACACCATATATTTT.

This clone came up many times. The rearrangement uses TRBV2 and TRBJ1-1; D is ambiguous. The germline V gene has CDR1 SNHLY and CDR2 FYNNEI. The length of the CDR3 is 14 residues. Trimming left V 3 bases short and J 4 bases short, with 12 bases between. CDR3 sequence (DNA): TGTGCCAGCAGTGACCAGTGGCGGGGCACTGAAGCTTTCTTT. The encoded protein is CASSDQWRGTEAFF.

The rearrangement joins TRBV28 to TRBJ2-1; 9 nucleotides line up with TRBD1. The V gene end was trimmed by 3 bases and the J gene end by 10 bases; junction bases not matched to a gene: 7. This CDR3 region has 14 residues. Germline values: CDR1 MDHEN, CDR2 SYDVKM. CDR3 DNA: TGTGCCAGCAGTTTCACAGGGGGCGTAGAGGAGCAGTTCTTC. Encoded protein: CASSFTGGVEEQFF.

The CDR3 DNA follows: TGTGCCAGCAGCTCGCGCCTTGGACAGGGCGTCACCGGGGAGCTGTTTTTT. Protein product: CASSSRLGQGVTGELFF. The genes are TRBV7-8 and TRBJ2-2; 8 bases are shared with TRBD1. The V and J ends lost 4 bases and 4 bases, in that order; junction bases with no gene match: 11. Germline CDR1 and CDR2: SGHVS and FQNEAQ. This CDR3 region has 17 residues.

The chain employs TRBV9 and TRBJ1-4; 7 bases map to TRBD1. The CDR3 has 15 residues. Germline loops: CDR1 SGDLS, CDR2 YYNGEE. Unmatched junction bases numbered 4, after V lost 0 bases and J lost 5 bases. CDR3 sequence reads: CASSVEGQRNEKLFF. CDR3 sequence (DNA): TGTGCCAGCAGCGTAGAGGGACAGAGAAATGAAAAACTGTTTTTT.

The V gene is TRBV7-2, the J gene TRBJ1-1; D is unclear. The V and J ends lost 3 bases and 3 bases respectively, with 11 bases between them. CDR1 and CDR2 from the germline V gene are SGHTA and FQGNSA. The CDR3 sequence is 14 residues long. As DNA, the CDR3 is TGTGCCAGCAGCTTTAAGGTCCAGGACACTGAAGCTTTCTTT. Its protein product is CASSFKVQDTEAFF. Combining the CDR3 with reference TRBV7-2 and TRBJ1-1 gives the whole variable domain GAGVSQSPSNKVTEKGKDVELRCDPISGHTALYWYRQSLGQGLEFLIYFQGNSAPDKSGLPSDRFSAERTGGSVSTLTIQRTQQEDSAVYLCASSFKVQDTEAFFGQGTRLTVV.

The gene calls are TRBV9 and TRBJ2-5; TRBD2 might be the D (5 bases). The CDR3 has 13 residues. Trimming took 4 bases from V and 2 from J, leaving 9 bases between them. Per germline, CDR1 SGDLS and CDR2 YYNGEE. For the CDR3, the DNA is TGTGCCAGCAGCCCCAGAGGGCAAGAGACCCAGTACTTC. This gives the protein CASSPRGQETQYF.

The CDR3 region is CASSSLATDTQYF. Here the CDR3 DNA reads TGTGCCAGCAGTTCGCTAGCGACAGATACGCAGTATTTT. V gene TRBV12-3 or TRBV12-4 combines with J gene TRBJ2-3; TRBD2 is a possible D gene (6 bases). The CDR3 has 13 amino acids. V was shortened by 4 bases and J by 3 bases, with 8 bases between the two germline ends.

This chain uses TRBV5-6 with TRBJ2-7, with 9 nucleotides matching TRBD1. The CDR3 is 14 residues long. Germline V CDR1 and CDR2: SGHDT, YYEEEE. Trimming removed 3 bases from V and 6 bases from J; junction bases left unmatched: 7. The CDR3 loop is CASSYRDRVFEQYF. As DNA, the CDR3 is TGTGCCAGCAGCTACCGGGACAGGGTCTTCGAGCAGTACTTC.